Shown below are 13 T cell receptor beta chains from a single sample sequenced in a study of T cells in Graves' hyperthyroidism and ophthalmopathy. TCR beta CDR3 sequences were amplified from RNA transcripts. A first-round RT-PCR of the TCR CDR3 used the HTBI primer set. MiXCR, applied by TCRdb to the multiplex PCR reads, yields one record per CDR3 protein. The table shows roughly 700,000 distinct CDR3 sequences, with 12% to 15% occurring only once. Sequenced sample: blood. These TCRs come from a woman between 18 and 29 years old with Graves' hyperthyroidism.

The V gene is TRBV5-4, the J gene TRBJ2-5; the D gene is possibly TRBD1 (6 bases). With 4 bases removed from V and 1 base from J, the gap between germline ends came to 11 bases. Germline assignment: CDR1 SGHNT and CDR2 YYREEE (reference sequence). The CDR3 has 14 amino acids. The CDR3, as DNA: TGTGCCAGCAGCACAGGACAGTCCCAAGAGACCCAGTACTTC. This gives the protein CASSTGQSQETQYF.

This clonotype was detected a few times. The chain links TRBV7-6 to TRBJ1-6; 7 nucleotides match TRBD1. The CDR3 runs to 15 residues. The junction had 4 bases not matched to a gene; V was cut back by 2 bases and J by 6 bases. The germline V gene encodes CDR1 SGHVS and CDR2 FNYEAQ. The CDR3 DNA follows: TGTGCCAGCAGCTTACGGCAGGGGGTTAATTCACCCCTCCACTTT. It specifies CASSLRQGVNSPLHF.

On this clonotype itself: At one boundary the junction diverges from the germline segment, which might be a read error. The CDR3 here is CAIRGGTSGYNERFF. CDR3 DNA: TGTGCCATCCGGGGAGGGACTAGCGGTTACAATGAGCGGTTCTTC. The chain has TRBV6-1 and TRBJ2-1; 11 bases agree with TRBD2. This CDR3 has 15 amino acids. Germline lookup yields CDR1 MNHNS and CDR2 SASEGT.

At least ten counts were recorded for this clonotype. The rearrangement links TRBV2 to TRBJ1-5; D not certain. V was cut by 3 bases and J by 0 bases, with 12 bases left in between. Germline V gene data show CDR1 as SNHLY and CDR2 as FYNNEI. The CDR3 covers 16 residues. CDR3 in amino acids: CASSDNGRYSNQPQHF. The CDR3 DNA sequence: TGTGCCAGCAGTGACAACGGGCGTTATAGCAATCAGCCCCAGCATTTT.

This clonotype was seen just once. The chain combines TRBV29-1 with TRBJ2-7; 7 nucleotides match TRBD2. Germline CDR1 SQVTM, CDR2 ANQGSEA. V shed 4 bases, J shed 3 bases, and the junction held 6 bases outside the gene matches. This CDR3 has 13 amino acids. The CDR3 is CSVAGREGYEQYF. The CDR3 nucleotides are TGCAGCGTTGCGGGCAGGGAGGGCTACGAGCAGTACTTC.

Ten or more counts support this clonotype. The chain is built from TRBV19 and TRBJ1-1; 7 bases align to TRBD1. The CDR3 has 14 amino acids. The V and J ends lost 6 bases and 0 bases, in that order; junction bases with no gene match: 4. The germline CDR1 and CDR2 sequences are LNHDA and SQIVND (reference sequence). CDR3 protein: CASRAGQLNTEAFF. CDR3 DNA sequence: TGTGCCAGTAGGGCGGGACAGCTGAACACTGAAGCTTTCTTT.

The chain recombines TRBV7-9 with TRBJ1-1; D possibly corresponds to TRBD1 (5 bases). CDR3 length equals 12 residues. Germline loops: CDR1 SEHNR, CDR2 FQNEAQ (reference sequence). The chain's CDR3 is CASPGEYTEAFF. CDR3 coding DNA: TGTGCTTCTCCGGGGGAGTACACTGAAGCTTTCTTT.

Only a few counts were recorded for this clonotype. This chain uses TRBV29-1 with TRBJ1-4; D may be TRBD1 (6 bases). This CDR3 spans 15 amino acids. V was shortened by 6 bases and J by 4 bases, with 18 bases between the two germline ends. The V gene's germline CDR1 is SQVTM and CDR2 ANQGSEA. CDR3 bases: TGCAGCGTGGGGGCCAGAAAGGAGGGTAATGAAAAACTGTTTTTT. Residues: CSVGARKEGNEKLFF.

This clonotype was observed a handful of times. The chain recombines TRBV4-1 with TRBJ1-1; D not certain. Per germline, CDR1 MGHRA and CDR2 YSYEKL. V lost 2 bases and J 3 bases, leaving 13 bases between the germline ends. This CDR3 is built from 15 residues. The CDR3 bases are TGCGCCAGCAGCCAAAGGCTCCCAGTTGACACTGAAGCTTTCTTT. The encoded protein is CASSQRLPVDTEAFF.

V and J are TRBV20-1 and TRBJ2-3, with 9 bases identical to TRBD1. V lost 5 bases and J lost 4; bases outside the gene matches: 13. Germline CDR1 and CDR2: DFQATT and SNEGSKA (reference sequence). The CDR3 contains 16 residues. CDR3 sequence reads: CSAWEDRGDRADTQYF. For the CDR3, the DNA is TGCAGTGCTTGGGAGGACAGGGGAGATCGGGCAGATACGCAGTATTTT.

This clonotype was seen at least ten times. V and J are TRBV27 and TRBJ2-1; D is unclear. V was clipped by 5 bases and J by 4 bases, with 12 bases between them. CDR1 is MNHEY and CDR2 is SMNVEV in the germline V gene (reference sequence). This CDR3 has 14 residues. CDR3 nucleotide sequence: TGTGCCAGCAGTCCTAAGGGCCCTTACAATGAGCAGTTCTTC. Protein product: CASSPKGPYNEQFF.

This clonotype was counted at least ten times. The chain uses TRBV4-3 and TRBJ2-7, with TRBD2 matching 8 bases. Germline lookup yields CDR1 LGHNA and CDR2 YSLEER. V lost 3 bases and J lost 4; bases outside the gene matches: 8. The CDR3 loop spans 15 amino acids. The CDR3 DNA sequence: TGCGCCAGCAGCCAGTCGGTAGCGGGACCTTACGAGCAGTACTTC. Protein sequence: CASSQSVAGPYEQYF.

This clonotype has at least ten counts. The chain recombines TRBV13 with TRBJ1-4, with a possible D match to TRBD1 (6 bases). V was cut by 3 bases and J by 0 bases, with 14 bases left in between. The CDR3 spans 17 residues. Germline CDR1 is PRHDT and CDR2 is FYEKMQ (reference sequence). The CDR3 sequence: CASSFTLGGATNEKLFF. DNA of the CDR3: TGTGCCAGCAGCTTCACCCTGGGGGGCGCAACTAATGAAAAACTGTTTTTT.